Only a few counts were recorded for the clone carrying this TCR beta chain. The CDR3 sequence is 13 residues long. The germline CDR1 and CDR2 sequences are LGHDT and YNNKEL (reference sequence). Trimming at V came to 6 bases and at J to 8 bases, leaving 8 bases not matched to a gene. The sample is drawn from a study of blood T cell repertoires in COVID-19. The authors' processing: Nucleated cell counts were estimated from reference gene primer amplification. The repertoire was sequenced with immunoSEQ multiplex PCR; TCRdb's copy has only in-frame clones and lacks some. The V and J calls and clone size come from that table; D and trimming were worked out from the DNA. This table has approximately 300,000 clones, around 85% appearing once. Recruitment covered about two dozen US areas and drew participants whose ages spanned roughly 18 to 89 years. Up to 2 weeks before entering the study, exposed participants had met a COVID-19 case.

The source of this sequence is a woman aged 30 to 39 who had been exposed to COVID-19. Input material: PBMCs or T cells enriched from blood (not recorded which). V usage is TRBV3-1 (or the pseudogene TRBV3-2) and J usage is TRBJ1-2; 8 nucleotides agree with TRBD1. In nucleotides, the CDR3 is TGTGCCAGCAGTCAACAGGGGGTTCGGGGCTACACCTTC. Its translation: CASSQQGVRGYTF.